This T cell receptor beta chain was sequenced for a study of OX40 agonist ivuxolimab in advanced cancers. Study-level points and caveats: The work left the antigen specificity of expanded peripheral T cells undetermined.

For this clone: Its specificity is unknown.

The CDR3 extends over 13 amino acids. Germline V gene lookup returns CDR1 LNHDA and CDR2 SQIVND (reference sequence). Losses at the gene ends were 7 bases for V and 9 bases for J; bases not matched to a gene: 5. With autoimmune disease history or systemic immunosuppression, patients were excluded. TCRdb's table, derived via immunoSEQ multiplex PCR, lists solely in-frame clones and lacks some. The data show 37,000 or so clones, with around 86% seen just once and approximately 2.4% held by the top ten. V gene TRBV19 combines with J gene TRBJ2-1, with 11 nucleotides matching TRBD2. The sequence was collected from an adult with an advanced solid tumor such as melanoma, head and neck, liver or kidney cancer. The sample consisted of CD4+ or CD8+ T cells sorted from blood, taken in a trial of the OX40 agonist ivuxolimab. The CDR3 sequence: CASNSGGVGEQFF. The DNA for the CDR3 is TGTGCCAGTAATAGCGGGGGGGTAGGTGAGCAGTTCTTC.